The next 21 T cell receptor beta chains were all read from a single sample in a study of quantifying T cell responses using KT2 cells (dated by TCRdb to the late 2010s). Broadly, across the study: RNA was DNase-treated and reverse transcribed with TCR alpha and beta constant-region primers, mostly using SuperScript III.

The library was built by means of UMI-ligation and nested PCR. TCRdb lists the instrument as Illumina MiSeq. Using T4 RNA ligase 1, a single-stranded oligonucleotide bearing the Illumina SP2 sequence plus a UMI was ligated onto the 3' end of the cDNA. PCR1 was run for around 4 cycles (98 degrees C for 15 s, 69 degrees C for 30 s, 72 degrees C for 40 s), and an equimolar mix of RC1.1 and RC1.2, covering TRBC1 and TRBC2, was used as the beta primer. TCRdb reanalyzed the raw reads on its own, using fastp at Q25 for trimming and MiXCR for clone calling, and kept in-frame beta chains. Here each entry gathers all rows of one CDR3 protein and keeps the most common genes and DNA. In all, the sample holds around 35,000 distinct CDR3 sequences, and over 9% of those were seen once. Of the sample, 8.5% to 10% is held by the ten largest clones. The sequencing input was PBMCs spiked with cells of the T cell clone KT2. All receptors come from a human donor.

The rearrangement links TRBV13 to TRBJ1-2, with D maybe TRBD1 (6 bases). Trimming left V 2 bases short and J 2 bases short, with 9 bases between. CDR3 size: 14 residues. CDR1 and CDR2 (germline): PRHDT, FYEKMQ (reference sequence). The CDR3 region is CASSLLQGNYGYTF. For the CDR3, the DNA is TGTGCCAGCAGCTTACTACAGGGAAACTATGGCTACACCTTC. The complete variable domain, with remaining parts taken from reference TRBV13 and TRBJ1-2, reads AAGVIQSPRHLIKEKRETATLKCYPIPRHDTVYWYQQGPGQDPQFLISFYEKMQSDKGSIPDRFSAQQFSDYHSELNMSSLELGDSALYFCASSLLQGNYGYTFGSGTRLTVV.

This clonotype has at least ten counts. The chain has TRBV12-3 or TRBV12-4 and TRBJ2-1, with D unresolved. The CDR3 covers 13 residues. V was cut by 5 bases and J by 10 bases, with 15 bases left in between. The CDR3 DNA follows: TGTGCCAGCAGTCCCCCAATCCTTGTCGAGCAGTTCTTC. Protein: CASSPPILVEQFF.

There are many counts of this clonotype. This chain joins TRBV6-2 or TRBV6-3 and TRBJ2-1; maybe TRBD2 (5 bases). The germline V gene encodes CDR1 MNHEY and CDR2 SVGEGT. The V gene lost 8 bases and the J gene lost 1 base, with 18 bases spanning the gap. The CDR3 runs 16 residues. CDR3 nucleotide sequence: TGTGCCAGCGCAGACCCCGGGGTCCAGTCCTACAATGAGCAGTTCTTC. The encoded protein is CASADPGVQSYNEQFF.

This clonotype appeared many times. This chain links TRBV12-3 or TRBV12-4 with TRBJ2-1; TRBD2 agrees at 8 bases. The length of the CDR3 is 17 residues. With 2 bases clipped from V and 3 bases from J, the junction kept 9 bases outside the gene matches. In DNA form, the CDR3 reads TGTGCCAGCAGTTTACATTGGCGGGGGGCCATCTACAATGAGCAGTTCTTC. Amino acid sequence: CASSLHWRGAIYNEQFF.

V gene TRBV6-2 or TRBV6-3 combines with J gene TRBJ2-1; D is unclear. In germline, CDR1 is MNHEY, CDR2 SVGEGT. The CDR3 consists of 13 residues. V lost 4 bases, J lost 4 bases, and 8 bases lay in between. This CDR3 reads CASSSAPYNEQFF. Written as DNA, the CDR3 is TGTGCCAGCAGTTCGGCACCATACAATGAGCAGTTCTTC.

The sample holds a few counts of this clonotype. This chain links TRBV5-1 with TRBJ2-5; maybe TRBD1 (5 bases). The CDR3 runs to 14 residues. V dropped 4 bases and J dropped 1 base, with 11 bases sitting between them. CDR1 is SGHRS and CDR2 is YFSETQ in the germline V gene. CDR3 in DNA: TGCGCCAGCAGCCACGACAGCACCCAAGAGACCCAGTACTTC. It translates to CASSHDSTQETQYF.

The chain combines TRBV11-2 with TRBJ2-1, with TRBD2 matching 15 bases. The CDR3 is 15 residues long. V shed 4 bases and J 9 bases; nucleotides not matched to a gene: 4. The germline CDR1 and CDR2 sequences are SGHAT and FQNNGV. CDR3 loop: CASSYWTSGGGEQFF. The DNA for the CDR3 is TGTGCCAGCAGCTATTGGACTAGCGGGGGGGGTGAGCAGTTCTTC.

A few counts support this clonotype. This sequence joins TRBV20-1 and TRBJ2-5; TRBD1 matches at 9 bases. The germline CDR1 and CDR2 sequences are DFQATT and SNEGSKA (reference sequence). With V trimmed by 7 bases and J by 7 bases, 7 bases remained unmatched. CDR3 length: 12 amino acids. The CDR3 spells CSGRTGEVTQYF. CDR3 sequence (DNA): TGCAGTGGCAGGACAGGGGAGGTGACCCAGTACTTC.

This clonotype was counted a few times. The J gene is TRBJ2-5, the V gene TRBV18; 7 bases are shared with TRBD1. The germline gives CDR1 KGHSH, CDR2 LQKENI. The CDR3 is 14 residues long. V lost 2 bases to trimming and J lost 4 bases; unmatched junction nucleotides: 4. The CDR3 loop reads CASSPSTGLETQYF. CDR3 coding DNA: TGTGCCAGCTCACCATCGACAGGGTTAGAGACCCAGTACTTC.

The chain employs TRBV4-3 and TRBJ2-5; 11 bases agree with TRBD2. The germline gives CDR1 LGHNA, CDR2 YSLEER. Germline trimming cut 0 bases from V and 3 bases from J; bases unmatched to any gene: 9. CDR3 length: 18 residues. Written as DNA, the CDR3 is TGCGCCAGCAGCCAAGACCCCCCGGGACTAGCGGTAGAAGAGACCCAGTACTTC. Protein product: CASSQDPPGLAVEETQYF.

The V gene is TRBV12-3 or TRBV12-4, the J gene TRBJ1-6, with D perhaps matching TRBD1 (6 bases). The V and J ends lost 6 bases and 7 bases respectively, with 13 bases between them. The CDR3 covers 14 residues. The CDR3 region is CASSLQGRNSPLHF. The DNA of the CDR3 is TGTGCCAGCAGCCTACAGGGAAGAAATTCACCCCTCCACTTT.

This chain connects TRBV4-3 to TRBJ1-3, with a weak D call TRBD1 (5 bases). Germline CDR1 reads LGHNA; CDR2 reads YSLEER. The CDR3 is 18 amino acids. V lost 0 bases, J lost 0 bases, and 15 bases lay in between. The CDR3 here is CASSQDRGPLSSGNTIYF. In DNA, the CDR3 is TGCGCCAGCAGCCAAGATCGGGGCCCCTTGAGCTCTGGAAACACCATATATTTT.

This chain joins TRBV4-3 and TRBJ1-2, with TRBD1 matching over 9 bases. Looked up from germline, CDR1 is LGHNA and CDR2 is YSLEER. The CDR3 has 14 amino acids. J gave up 7 bases and V 4 bases, and 7 bases lay outside the gene matches. In DNA form, the CDR3 reads TGCGCCAGCAGCCCGAGAGGGACAGGGTTTGGCTACACCTTC. Amino acids: CASSPRGTGFGYTF.

This clonotype came up a few times. The chain uses TRBV28 and TRBJ2-3; 9 positions match TRBD2. Per the germline V gene, CDR1 is MDHEN and CDR2 is SYDVKM. Trimming cost V 10 bases and J 5 bases; bases outside gene matches: 7. This CDR3 is 13 amino acids long. The CDR3 coding sequence is TGTGCCATCGTAGCGGGAGCGGTAGATACGCAGTATTTT. This gives the protein CAIVAGAVDTQYF.

This clonotype was picked up a small number of times. V usage is TRBV2 and J usage is TRBJ2-3; possibly TRBD2 for D (5 bases). Germline V lookup: CDR1 SNHLY, CDR2 FYNNEI. V was cut by 6 bases and J by 2 bases, with 9 bases left in between. There are 13 residues in the CDR3. The CDR3 here is CASRRTYTDTQYF. CDR3 coding DNA: TGTGCCAGCAGGAGGACTTACACAGATACGCAGTATTTT.

This clonotype was counted a few times. The chain is built from TRBV20-1 and TRBJ2-7, with 8 bases fitting TRBD2. Germline V CDR1 and CDR2: DFQATT, SNEGSKA (reference sequence). The J segment lost 1 base and the V segment lost 5 bases, leaving 10 bases of the junction unmatched. The CDR3 loop spans 15 amino acids. DNA for the CDR3: TGCAGTGCTCGTGGACTAGCTCCTGAGTCCTACGAGCAGTACTTC. Amino acids: CSARGLAPESYEQYF.

This rearrangement joins TRBV4-2 to TRBJ2-3; TRBD2 matches 10 bases. Germline V gives CDR1 LGHNA, CDR2 YNFKEQ. The CDR3 is made up of 16 amino acids. The junction had 7 bases not matched to a gene; V was cut back by 3 bases and J by 4 bases. CDR3 loop: CASSQISGRDPDTQYF. The CDR3 region has the DNA TGTGCCAGCAGCCAGATAAGCGGGAGGGATCCAGATACGCAGTATTTT.

The CDR3 is CASSGLKGATYGYTF. As DNA, the CDR3 is TGTGCCAGCAGTGGCTTGAAGGGGGCGACCTATGGCTACACCTTC. The V and J genes are TRBV2 and TRBJ1-2; 7 positions agree with TRBD1. This CDR3 has 15 residues. The germline V gene encodes CDR1 SNHLY and CDR2 FYNNEI. The V and J ends lost 4 bases and 4 bases, in that order; junction bases with no gene match: 9.

The count of this clonotype is one. In nucleotides, the CDR3 is TGTGCCAGCAGTTTGGTGGGACAGAACACCGGGGAGCTGTTTTTT. Its protein is CASSLVGQNTGELFF. V gene TRBV27 combines with J gene TRBJ2-2; tentative D call: TRBD1 (6 bases). CDR1 and CDR2 (germline): MNHEY, SMNVEV (reference sequence). CDR3 length: 15 residues. Trimming removed 3 bases at V and 1 base at J, with 9 bases between.

The chain employs TRBV12-3 or TRBV12-4 and TRBJ2-7; 8 bases line up with TRBD1. The ends lost 2 bases at V and 2 bases at J; junction bases unmatched: 5. This CDR3 has 15 amino acids. CDR3 region: CASSLKGTGAYEQYF. The CDR3, as DNA: TGTGCCAGCAGTTTAAAAGGGACAGGAGCCTACGAGCAGTACTTC.

In this sample, this clonotype turned up many times. The rearrangement links TRBV20-1 to TRBJ1-1, with a tentative D call TRBD1 (6 bases). V was clipped by 3 bases and J by 3 bases, with 17 bases between them. This CDR3 region has 15 residues. Germline V lookup: CDR1 DFQATT, CDR2 SNEGSKA (reference sequence). CDR3 bases: TGCAGTGCTAGGGGGAACAGGGACGCGGACACTGAAGCTTTCTTT. It is translated as CSARGNRDADTEAFF.